This T cell receptor beta chain was recovered during a study of blood T cell repertoires in COVID-19. On the study more broadly: PBMCs, B-cell-depleted T cells, or T cells provided the cDNA or gDNA that made up the material.

CDR3 length: 14 amino acids. The germline V gene has CDR1 SGHDN and CDR2 FVKESK. The ends were cut back, 1 base at V and 3 bases at J, with 7 bases in the middle. Seattle researchers signed up patients amid active infection and tracked them longitudinally. Using immunoSEQ multiplex PCR, the repertoire was profiled, and TCRdb retains in-frame clones only, with some absent. The data contain 150,000 to 200,000 clones, 75% to 85% of them singletons. This receptor was obtained from an elderly woman with COVID-19, enrolled during active disease. The gene calls are TRBV14 and TRBJ1-3, with unresolved D. Material for sequencing was peripheral blood. This CDR3 is CASSQVLGGNTIYF. The CDR3 DNA sequence: TGTGCCAGCAGCCAAGTTCTAGGTGGAAACACCATATATTTT.